This record looks at one T cell receptor beta chain sequence and its context. Trimming took 2 bases from V and 0 from J; bases not matched to a gene: 8. CDR1 LGHDT and CDR2 YNNKEL come from the germline V gene (reference sequence). CDR3 size: 18 residues. The data are from a study of blood T cell repertoires in COVID-19. Across the whole study: The cDNA or gDNA used as material had been derived from T cells, B-cell-depleted T cells, or PBMCs.

Only in-frame clones appear in the TCRdb table, and some are missing; sequencing was by immunoSEQ multiplex PCR. Among about 190,000 clones listed, almost 90% were seen once. This chain links TRBV3-1 (or the pseudogene TRBV3-2) with TRBJ2-2; 8 positions agree with TRBD1. The sequencing input was peripheral blood. The clonotype comes from a man aged 50 to 60 with acute or convalescent COVID-19. The CDR3 sequence is CASSQLKHRGTNTGELFF. The CDR3 region has the DNA TGTGCCAGCAGCCAACTAAAACACAGGGGGACGAACACCGGGGAGCTGTTTTTT.